These 7 T cell receptor beta chains were all obtained from the same sample, sequenced in a study of regulatory T cells in long-lasting Graves disease. According to the study, TCR beta libraries were built with iRepertoire HTBI primers and CDR3-region Arm-PCR. TCRdb processed the multiplex PCR reads anew with MiXCR; each CDR3 protein has one entry. The sample lists hundreds of thousands of distinct CDR3 sequences; 13% were seen once. Time point indicated: newly diagnosed GD, antithyroid drugs for less than 3 months. PBMCs provided the RNA from which the TCR library was made. These records were also assigned to another study, of T cells in Graves' hyperthyroidism and ophthalmopathy.

Sequenced here: peripheral blood mononuclear cells (PBMCs), sampled at new diagnosis, from a patient treated with antithyroid drugs. These receptors all come from a man aged 25-45 years with Graves disease.

This clonotype was found many times. CDR3 sequence (DNA): TGTGCCAGCAGTGGGGAATCTGACAGGGTCCACACTGAAGCTTTCTTT. Translation: CASSGESDRVHTEAFF. This rearrangement joins TRBV6-1 to TRBJ1-1; TRBD1 aligns across 7 bases. CDR1 is MNHNS and CDR2 is SASEGT in the germline V gene. The CDR3 is 16 amino acids. The J segment lost 3 bases and the V segment lost 4 bases, leaving 11 bases of the junction unmatched.

Comment on this clonotype: This may be a read error: a much more frequent sequence differs by one nucleotide. This chain links TRBV28 with TRBJ2-1; D not resolved. This CDR3 is 14 amino acids long. The V gene's germline CDR1 is MDHEN and CDR2 SYDVKM. Here the CDR3 reads CASGLGRGTNEQFF. In DNA, the CDR3 is TGTGCCAGCGGTTTGGGTCGAGGAACCAATGAGCAGTTCTTC.

This clonotype was recorded many times. This chain connects TRBV12-3 or TRBV12-4 to TRBJ2-2; no clear D. V lost 7 bases and J 1 base, leaving 7 bases between the germline ends. CDR3 length: 13 residues. In DNA form, the CDR3 reads TGTGCCAGCAACGCGAAGAACACCGGGGAGCTGTTTTTT. Translation gives CASNAKNTGELFF.

The chain combines TRBV20-1 with TRBJ2-3; TRBD1 might be the D (6 bases). There are 20 residues in the CDR3. From germline, CDR1 is DFQATT and CDR2 SNEGSKA (reference sequence). Trimming left V 0 bases short and J 0 bases short, with 25 bases between. CDR3 amino acids: CSARDMMSGQYSPSTDTQYF. The CDR3 nucleotides read TGCAGTGCTAGAGATATGATGAGCGGACAGTACTCCCCTAGCACAGATACGCAGTATTTT.

There are many counts of this clonotype. This chain links TRBV5-1 with TRBJ1-1; 7 bases are a match to TRBD1. This CDR3 is 15 amino acids long. Germline CDR1 reads SGHRS; CDR2 reads YFSETQ. Trimming at V came to 2 bases and at J to 5 bases, leaving 9 bases not matched to a gene. CDR3 bases: TGCGCCAGCAGCTTCTCCCCGCAGGGGGTGACTGAAGCTTTCTTT. Amino acids: CASSFSPQGVTEAFF.

The rearrangement uses TRBV18 and TRBJ2-1; D is undetermined. Germline V CDR1 and CDR2: KGHSH, LQKENI. CDR3 size: 14 residues. V was cut by 6 bases and J by 4 bases, with 13 bases left in between. The CDR3 DNA sequence: TGTGCCAGCTCCCCCCTCATCCTATACAATGAGCAGTTCTTC. This sequence encodes CASSPLILYNEQFF.

This clonotype was detected many times. The rearrangement joins TRBV5-1 to TRBJ2-1, with D possibly being TRBD2 (6 bases). This CDR3 spans 15 amino acids. Germline CDR1 reads SGHRS; CDR2 reads YFSETQ. The V and J ends lost 0 bases and 6 bases respectively, with 13 bases between them. DNA for the CDR3: TGCGCCAGCAGCTTGGGGCCGGGCGGGATCAATGAGCAGTTCTTC. Translated: CASSLGPGGINEQFF.